Below are 20 T cell receptor beta chains sequenced from a single sample in a study of somatic mutations in cytotoxic T cells in rheumatoid arthritis. TCRdb's copy holds only in-frame clones and misses some; the assay was immunoSEQ multiplex PCR. This table has about 10,000 clones, 80% appearing once. Sample: CD8+ T cells sorted from blood. The receptors come from an adult with rheumatoid arthritis.

The chain links TRBV7-9 to TRBJ2-7; 8 bases match TRBD2. The CDR3 has 16 residues. After removal of 0 bases from V and 4 bases from J, the junction contained 8 bases not matched to a gene. Germline loops: CDR1 SEHNR, CDR2 FQNEAQ (reference sequence). Here the CDR3 DNA reads TGTGCCAGCAGCTTAGCGCGAGGACTAGCAGGATACGAGCAGTACTTC. Residues: CASSLARGLAGYEQYF.

The chain uses TRBV6-4 and TRBJ1-2, with D possibly TRBD1 on 5 matching bases. V dropped 2 bases and J dropped 7 bases, with 11 bases sitting between them. Germline lookup yields CDR1 MRHNA and CDR2 SNTAGT. There are 13 residues in the CDR3. The CDR3 loop is CASSDEGRGGYTF. Written as DNA, the CDR3 is TGTGCCAGCAGTGACGAGGGGCGGGGTGGCTACACCTTC.

The genes are TRBV4-2 and TRBJ2-7, with 7 bases matching TRBD1. Trimming cost V 4 bases and J 2 bases; bases outside gene matches: 5. Germline V gives CDR1 LGHNA, CDR2 YNFKEQ. The CDR3 spans 14 residues. Written as DNA, the CDR3 is TGTGCCAGCAGCCGACCGGGACAGACCTACGAGCAGTACTTC. The encoded protein is CASSRPGQTYEQYF.

The chain is built from TRBV7-2 and TRBJ2-3, with D perhaps assigned TRBD1 or TRBD2 (5 bases each). CDR3 length: 15 amino acids. Germline-derived CDR1 and CDR2 are SGHTA and FQGNSA. V was trimmed by 1 base and J by 0 bases, leaving 8 bases between them. The CDR3 sequence: CASSLDGASTDTQYF. In nucleotides, the CDR3 is TGTGCCAGCAGCTTAGACGGGGCCAGCACAGATACGCAGTATTTT.

This clone was found a few times. The chain links TRBV25-1 to TRBJ1-6; 8 bases fit TRBD1. V was clipped by 6 bases and J by 6 bases; unmatched bases: 7. This CDR3 is built from 15 residues. CDR1 and CDR2 from the germline V gene are MGHDK and SYGVNS. CDR3 nucleotide sequence: TGTGCCAGCAGGGACAGGGCTGGCGGTAATTCACCCCTCCACTTT. Protein sequence: CASRDRAGGNSPLHF.

V gene TRBV28 combines with J gene TRBJ1-6; 10 positions agree with TRBD1. The CDR3 is 15 residues long. Germline CDR1 is MDHEN and CDR2 is SYDVKM. J was trimmed by 9 bases and V by 7 bases; bases with no gene match: 9. CDR3 nucleotides: TGTGCCAGCACCACCTGGGGGACAGGGGTTTCACCCCTCCACTTT. This codes for CASTTWGTGVSPLHF.

This chain links TRBV18 with TRBJ1-1; a weak D match, TRBD1 (6 bases). The CDR3 covers 12 residues. Germline assignment: CDR1 KGHSH and CDR2 LQKENI. V lost 5 bases and J 6 bases, leaving 10 bases between the germline ends. In DNA form, the CDR3 reads TGTGCCAGCTCATCCACAGGGTCTGAAGCTTTCTTT. Translation: CASSSTGSEAFF.

V is TRBV19 and J is TRBJ1-1; no firm D call. Germline-derived CDR1 and CDR2 are LNHDA and SQIVND (reference sequence). This CDR3 has 15 residues. V lost 1 base, J lost 1 base, and 10 bases lay in between. The CDR3 sequence is CASSIGEGKNTEAFF. The CDR3 nucleotides read TGTGCCAGTAGTATAGGGGAGGGTAAGAACACTGAAGCTTTCTTT.

This chain links TRBV7-9 with TRBJ2-7; the D is unclear. The germline CDR1 and CDR2 sequences are SEHNR and FQNEAQ (reference sequence). This CDR3 contains 12 residues. Trimming shortened V by 3 bases and J by 4 bases, and 7 bases separated the two germline ends. CDR3 coding DNA: TGTGCCAGCAGCTTCCATAATTACGAGCAGTACTTC. Its translation: CASSFHNYEQYF.

The chain has TRBV28 and TRBJ2-5; TRBD1 matches 7 bases. The length of the CDR3 is 17 residues. V was clipped by 5 bases and J by 0 bases; unmatched bases: 12. Germline CDR1 and CDR2: MDHEN and SYDVKM. CDR3 nucleotides: TGTGCCAGCAGTCCACTGGGGACAGCAAGAAACCAAGAGACCCAGTACTTC. Encoded protein: CASSPLGTARNQETQYF.

The gene calls are TRBV7-9 and TRBJ1-2; no firm D call. The V end lost 5 bases, the J end lost 4 bases, and 20 bases lay between the germline ends. The CDR3 sequence is 16 residues long. The germline V gene has CDR1 SEHNR and CDR2 FQNEAQ (reference sequence). The DNA for the CDR3 is TGTGCCAGCAGCCTGGCGGGGAAGGGCTTTTTCTATGGCTACACCTTC. It yields the protein CASSLAGKGFFYGYTF.

V is TRBV7-6 and J is TRBJ1-1; the D is unclear. The CDR3 length is 13 residues. Between the trimmed V and J ends, which lost 5 bases and 0 bases, there was a span of 7 bases. Looked up from germline, CDR1 is SGHVS and CDR2 is FNYEAQ. The CDR3 region has the DNA TGTGCCAGCAGCCGTGCCCTGAACACTGAAGCTTTCTTT. Its protein is CASSRALNTEAFF.

This chain joins TRBV4-1 and TRBJ1-1, with TRBD1 as a possible D gene (5 bases). Trimming removed 4 bases at V and 0 bases at J, with 9 bases between. The CDR3 length is 14 residues. In germline, CDR1 is MGHRA, CDR2 YSYEKL. CDR3 in amino acids: CASSPTALNTEAFF. The DNA for the CDR3 is TGCGCCAGCAGCCCGACAGCCCTGAACACTGAAGCTTTCTTT.

V gene TRBV5-1 combines with J gene TRBJ2-2; possibly TRBD2 for D (5 bases). Germline V lookup: CDR1 SGHRS, CDR2 YFSETQ. The CDR3 runs to 14 residues. Trimming stripped 4 bases from V and 3 bases from J, with 10 bases between. CDR3 bases: TGCGCCAGCAGCCTGGGAGTTCACACCGGGGAGCTGTTTTTT. As protein: CASSLGVHTGELFF.

The chain has TRBV5-1 and TRBJ1-2; D gene ambiguous. The germline CDR1 and CDR2 sequences are SGHRS and YFSETQ. This CDR3 has 12 amino acids. The V gene lost 2 bases and the J gene lost 5 bases, with 7 bases spanning the gap. The CDR3 here is CASSFGQYGYTF. CDR3 nucleotides: TGCGCCAGCAGCTTTGGGCAGTATGGCTACACCTTC. Drawing the rest from reference TRBV5-1 and TRBJ1-2, the complete variable domain is KAGVTQTPRYLIKTRGQQVTLSCSPISGHRSVSWYQQTPGQGLQFLFEYFSETQRNKGNFPGRFSGRQFSNSRSEMNVSTLELGDSALYLCASSFGQYGYTFGSGTRLTVV.

The V and J genes are TRBV4-2 and TRBJ2-2; D gene uncertain. The CDR3 runs 14 residues. V was clipped by 0 bases and J by 5 bases, with 7 bases between them. CDR1 is LGHNA, CDR2 YNFKEQ, per germline. CDR3 amino acids: CASSQDRQTGELFF. The CDR3 bases are TGTGCCAGCAGCCAAGATCGGCAGACCGGGGAGCTGTTTTTT.

This chain joins TRBV4-1 and TRBJ2-7; 7 bases match TRBD2. Per germline, CDR1 MGHRA and CDR2 YSYEKL. The CDR3 contains 14 residues. With V trimmed by 4 bases and J by 6 bases, 9 bases remained unmatched. CDR3 bases: TGCGCCAGCAGCCTAGCGCCAGCGGGACTCGAGCAGTACTTC. Encoded protein: CASSLAPAGLEQYF.

This chain links TRBV5-6 with TRBJ2-7; D is uncertain. This CDR3 is built from 14 residues. Germline CDR1 reads SGHDT; CDR2 reads YYEEEE. Trimming removed 1 base from V and 3 bases from J, with 11 bases in between. CDR3 DNA: TGTGCCAGCAGCTTGAGTGCACGCATCTACGAGCAGTACTTC. It is translated as CASSLSARIYEQYF.

V is TRBV4-2 and J is TRBJ1-5, with D possibly matching TRBD1 (5 bases). Germline assignment: CDR1 LGHNA and CDR2 YNFKEQ. The V and J ends lost 0 bases and 6 bases respectively, with 15 bases between them. This CDR3 has 16 amino acids. The CDR3 loop reads CASSQDHRGSSQPQHF. CDR3 nucleotides: TGTGCCAGCAGCCAAGATCATCGGGGGTCAAGTCAGCCCCAGCATTTT.

The J gene is TRBJ1-4, the V gene TRBV30; weak D call: TRBD1 (5 bases). V lost 5 bases and J lost 6, with 19 bases in between. CDR3 size: 15 residues. Per germline, CDR1 GTSNPN and CDR2 SVGIG (reference sequence). DNA for the CDR3: TGTGCCTGGGACCAAGGGTCAGGGCTCCATGAAAAACTGTTTTTT. Translating it yields CAWDQGSGLHEKLFF.